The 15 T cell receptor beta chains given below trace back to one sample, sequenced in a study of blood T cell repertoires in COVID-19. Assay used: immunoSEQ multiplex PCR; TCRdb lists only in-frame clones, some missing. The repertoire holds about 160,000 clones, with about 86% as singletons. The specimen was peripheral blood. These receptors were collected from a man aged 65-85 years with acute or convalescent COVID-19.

This CDR3 is CASSIRINRGNQPQHF. The CDR3 DNA is TGTGCCAGTAGTATTAGGATAAACAGGGGAAATCAGCCCCAGCATTTT. This chain uses TRBV19 with TRBJ1-5; 7 bases align to TRBD1. V dropped 3 bases and J dropped 4; count of bases not matched to a gene: 9. The CDR3 is 16 amino acids. Germline assignment: CDR1 LNHDA and CDR2 SQIVND (reference sequence).

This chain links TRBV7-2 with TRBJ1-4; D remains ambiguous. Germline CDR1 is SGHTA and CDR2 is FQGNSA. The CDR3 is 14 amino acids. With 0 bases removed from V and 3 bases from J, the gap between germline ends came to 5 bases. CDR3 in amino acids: CASSLAGPNEKLFF. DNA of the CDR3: TGTGCCAGCAGCTTAGCCGGTCCTAATGAAAAACTGTTTTTT.

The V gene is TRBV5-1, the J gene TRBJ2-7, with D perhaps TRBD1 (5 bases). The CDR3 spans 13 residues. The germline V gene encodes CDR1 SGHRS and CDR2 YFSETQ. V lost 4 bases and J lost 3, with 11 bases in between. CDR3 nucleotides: TGCGCCAGCAGCACGACAGTGGACTACGAGCAGTACTTC. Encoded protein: CASSTTVDYEQYF.

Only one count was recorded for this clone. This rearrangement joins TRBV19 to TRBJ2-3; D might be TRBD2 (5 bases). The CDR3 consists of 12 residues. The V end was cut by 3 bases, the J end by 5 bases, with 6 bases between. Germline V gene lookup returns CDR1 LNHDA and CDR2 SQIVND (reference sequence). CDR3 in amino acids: CASSIGGDTQYF. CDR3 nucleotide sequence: TGTGCCAGTAGTATTGGAGGAGATACGCAGTATTTT.

Here the CDR3 DNA reads TGCGCCAGCAGCTCGGGTCCGGGGAATGAAAAACTGTTTTTT. It encodes CASSSGPGNEKLFF. The chain is built from TRBV5-1 and TRBJ1-4, with D unresolved. The length of the CDR3 is 14 residues. Germline V CDR1 and CDR2: SGHRS, YFSETQ. V dropped 3 bases and J dropped 5 bases, with 11 bases sitting between them.

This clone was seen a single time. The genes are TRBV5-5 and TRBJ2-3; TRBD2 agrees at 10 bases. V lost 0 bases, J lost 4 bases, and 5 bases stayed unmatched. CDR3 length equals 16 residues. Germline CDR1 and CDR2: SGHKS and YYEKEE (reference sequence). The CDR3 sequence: CASSLGASGSADTQYF. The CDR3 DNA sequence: TGTGCCAGCAGCTTGGGGGCTAGCGGGAGTGCAGATACGCAGTATTTT.

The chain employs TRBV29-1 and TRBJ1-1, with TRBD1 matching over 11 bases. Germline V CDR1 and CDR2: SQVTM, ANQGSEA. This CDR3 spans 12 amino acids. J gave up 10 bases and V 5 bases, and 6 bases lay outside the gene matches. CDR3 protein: CSVRTGGDGAFF. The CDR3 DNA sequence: TGCAGCGTTCGGACAGGGGGCGATGGAGCTTTCTTT.

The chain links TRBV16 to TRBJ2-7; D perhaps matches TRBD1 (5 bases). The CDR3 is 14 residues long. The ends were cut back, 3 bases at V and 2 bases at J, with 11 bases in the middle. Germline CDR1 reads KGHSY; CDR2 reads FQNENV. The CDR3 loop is CASSQRQGPYEQYF. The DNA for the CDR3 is TGTGCCAGCAGCCAGAGGCAGGGCCCCTACGAGCAGTACTTC.

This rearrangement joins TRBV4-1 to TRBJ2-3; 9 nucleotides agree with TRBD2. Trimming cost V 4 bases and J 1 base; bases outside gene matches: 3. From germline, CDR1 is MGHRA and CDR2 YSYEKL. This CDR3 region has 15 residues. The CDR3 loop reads CASSRTSDGTDTQYF. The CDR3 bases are TGCGCCAGCAGCCGGACTAGCGACGGCACAGATACGCAGTATTTT.

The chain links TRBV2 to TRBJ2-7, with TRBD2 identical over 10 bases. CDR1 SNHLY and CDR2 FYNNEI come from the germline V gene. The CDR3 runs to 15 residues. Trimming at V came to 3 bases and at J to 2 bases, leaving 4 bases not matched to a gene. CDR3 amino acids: CASSELAGGTYEQYF. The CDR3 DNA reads TGTGCCAGCAGTGAGTTAGCGGGAGGAACCTACGAGCAGTACTTC.

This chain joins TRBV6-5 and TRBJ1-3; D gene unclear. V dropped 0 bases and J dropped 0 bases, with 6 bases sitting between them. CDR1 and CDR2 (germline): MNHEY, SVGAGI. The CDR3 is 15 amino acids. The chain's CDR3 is CASSYSAVSGNTIYF. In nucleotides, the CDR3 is TGTGCCAGCAGTTACTCTGCGGTCTCTGGAAACACCATATATTTT.

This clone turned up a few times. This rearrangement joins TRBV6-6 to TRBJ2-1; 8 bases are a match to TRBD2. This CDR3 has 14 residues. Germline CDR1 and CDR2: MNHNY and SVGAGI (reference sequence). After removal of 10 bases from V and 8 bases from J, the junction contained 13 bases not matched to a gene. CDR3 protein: CATLNPGLVYEQFF. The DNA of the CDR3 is TGTGCCACCTTAAACCCGGGACTAGTCTATGAGCAGTTCTTC.

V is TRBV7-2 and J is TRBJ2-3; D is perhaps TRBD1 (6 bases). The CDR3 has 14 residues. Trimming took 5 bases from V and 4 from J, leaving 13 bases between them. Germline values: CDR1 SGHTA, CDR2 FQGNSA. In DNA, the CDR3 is TGTGCCAGCAGCCCTCGACAGGCTCCAGATACGCAGTATTTT. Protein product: CASSPRQAPDTQYF.

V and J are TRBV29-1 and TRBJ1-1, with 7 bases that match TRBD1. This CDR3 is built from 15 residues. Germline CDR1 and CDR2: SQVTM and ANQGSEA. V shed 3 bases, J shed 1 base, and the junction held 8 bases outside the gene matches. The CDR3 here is CSVDGGRGENTEAFF. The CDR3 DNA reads TGCAGCGTTGATGGTGGCAGGGGGGAGAACACTGAAGCTTTCTTT.

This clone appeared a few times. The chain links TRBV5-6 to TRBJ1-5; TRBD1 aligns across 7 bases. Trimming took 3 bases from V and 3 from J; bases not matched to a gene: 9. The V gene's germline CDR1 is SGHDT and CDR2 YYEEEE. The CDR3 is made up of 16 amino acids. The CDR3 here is CASSSLRGPNNQPQHF. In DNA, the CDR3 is TGTGCCAGCAGCTCCTTGAGGGGGCCGAACAATCAGCCCCAGCATTTT.